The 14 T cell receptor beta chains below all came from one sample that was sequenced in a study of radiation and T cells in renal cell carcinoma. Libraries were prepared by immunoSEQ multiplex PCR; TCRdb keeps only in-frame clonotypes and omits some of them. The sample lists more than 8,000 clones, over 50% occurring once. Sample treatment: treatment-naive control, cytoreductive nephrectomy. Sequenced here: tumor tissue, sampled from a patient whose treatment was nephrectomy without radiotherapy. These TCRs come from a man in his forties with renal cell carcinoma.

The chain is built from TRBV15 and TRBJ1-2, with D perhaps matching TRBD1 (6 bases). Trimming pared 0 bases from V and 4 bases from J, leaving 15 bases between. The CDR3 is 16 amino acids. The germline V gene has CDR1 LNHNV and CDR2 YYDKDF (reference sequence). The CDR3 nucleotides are TGTGCCACCAGCAGAGATAAGGGGGTAACGGGCTATGGCTACACCTTC. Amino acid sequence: CATSRDKGVTGYGYTF.

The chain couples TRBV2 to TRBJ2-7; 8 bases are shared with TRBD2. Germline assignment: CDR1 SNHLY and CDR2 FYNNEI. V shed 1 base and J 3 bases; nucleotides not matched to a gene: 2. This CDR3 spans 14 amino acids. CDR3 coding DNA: TGTGCCAGCAGTGAAGGCGGGGGGCTCTACGAGCAGTACGTC. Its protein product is CASSEGGGLYEQYV.

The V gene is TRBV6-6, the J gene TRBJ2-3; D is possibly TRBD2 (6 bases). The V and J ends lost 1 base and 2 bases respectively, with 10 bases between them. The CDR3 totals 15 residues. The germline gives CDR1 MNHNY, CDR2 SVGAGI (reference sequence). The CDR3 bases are TGTGCCAGCAGTTACTGGGAGCGGGTCACAGATACGCAGTATTTT. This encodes CASSYWERVTDTQYF.

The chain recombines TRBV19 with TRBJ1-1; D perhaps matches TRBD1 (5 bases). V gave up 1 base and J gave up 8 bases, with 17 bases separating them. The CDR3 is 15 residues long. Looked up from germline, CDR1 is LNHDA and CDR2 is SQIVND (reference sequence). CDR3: CASSIGKGSGPEAFF. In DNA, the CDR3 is TGTGCCAGTAGTATAGGTAAGGGGTCCGGACCAGAAGCTTTCTTT.

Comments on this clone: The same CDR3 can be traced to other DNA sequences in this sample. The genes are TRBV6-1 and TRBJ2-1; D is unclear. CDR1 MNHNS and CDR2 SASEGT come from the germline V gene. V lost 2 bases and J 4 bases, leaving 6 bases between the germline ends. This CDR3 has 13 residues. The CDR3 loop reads CASSEFLYNEQFF. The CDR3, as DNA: TGTGCCAGCAGTGAATTCCTGTACAATGAGCAGTTCTTC.

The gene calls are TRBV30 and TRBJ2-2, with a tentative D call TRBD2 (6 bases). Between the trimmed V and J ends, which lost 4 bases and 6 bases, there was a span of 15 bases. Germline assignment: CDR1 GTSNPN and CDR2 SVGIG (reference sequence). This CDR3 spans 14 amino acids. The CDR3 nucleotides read TGTGCCTGGACAGGCGGGACTGCATCCGGGGAGCTGTTTTTT. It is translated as CAWTGGTASGELFF.

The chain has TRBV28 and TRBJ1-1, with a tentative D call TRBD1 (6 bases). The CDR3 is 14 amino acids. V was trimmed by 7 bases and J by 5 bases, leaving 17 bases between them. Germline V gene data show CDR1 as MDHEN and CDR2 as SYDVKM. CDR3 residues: CASTHSGARTEAFF. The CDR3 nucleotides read TGTGCCAGCACCCATTCGGGGGCGAGGACTGAAGCTTTCTTT.

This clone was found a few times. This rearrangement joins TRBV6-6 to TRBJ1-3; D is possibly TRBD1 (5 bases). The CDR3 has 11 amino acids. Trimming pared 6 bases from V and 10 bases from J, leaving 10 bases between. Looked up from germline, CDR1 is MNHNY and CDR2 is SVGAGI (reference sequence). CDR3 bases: TGTGCCAGCAGGGCCGGGGGAACCATATATTTT. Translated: CASRAGGTIYF.

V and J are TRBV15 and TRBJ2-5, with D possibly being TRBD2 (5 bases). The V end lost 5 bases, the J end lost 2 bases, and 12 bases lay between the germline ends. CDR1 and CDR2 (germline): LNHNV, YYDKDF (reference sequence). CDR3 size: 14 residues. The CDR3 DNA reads TGTGCCACCAGCGGGGAGCCGGGGCAAGAGACCCAGTACTTC. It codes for CATSGEPGQETQYF.

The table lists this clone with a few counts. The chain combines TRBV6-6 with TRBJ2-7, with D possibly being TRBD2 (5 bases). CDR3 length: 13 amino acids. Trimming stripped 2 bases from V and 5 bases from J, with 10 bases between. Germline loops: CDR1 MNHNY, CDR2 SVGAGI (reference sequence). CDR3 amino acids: CASSYEGPHEQYF. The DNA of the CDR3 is TGTGCCAGCAGTTACGAGGGCCCCCACGAGCAGTACTTC.

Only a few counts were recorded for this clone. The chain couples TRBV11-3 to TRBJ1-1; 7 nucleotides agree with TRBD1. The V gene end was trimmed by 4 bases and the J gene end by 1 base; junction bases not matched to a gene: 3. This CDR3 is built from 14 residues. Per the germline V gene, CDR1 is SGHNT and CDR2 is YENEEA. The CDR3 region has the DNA TGTGCCAGCAGCTCCCAGGGGGGGAACACTGAAGCTTTCTTT. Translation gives CASSSQGGNTEAFF. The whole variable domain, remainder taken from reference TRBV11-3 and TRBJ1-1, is EAGVVQSPRYKIIEKKQPVAFWCNPISGHNTLYWYLQNLGQGPELLIRYENEEAVDDSQLPKDRFSAERLKGVDSTLKIQPAELGDSAVYLCASSSQGGNTEAFFGQGTRLTVV.

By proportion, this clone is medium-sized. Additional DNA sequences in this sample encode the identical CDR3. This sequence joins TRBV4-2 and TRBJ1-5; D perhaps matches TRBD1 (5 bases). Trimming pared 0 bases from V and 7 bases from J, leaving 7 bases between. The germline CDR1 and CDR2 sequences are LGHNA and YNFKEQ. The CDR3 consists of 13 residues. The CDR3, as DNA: TGTGCCAGCAGCCAAGACAGGGTACAGCCCCAGCATTTT. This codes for CASSQDRVQPQHF.

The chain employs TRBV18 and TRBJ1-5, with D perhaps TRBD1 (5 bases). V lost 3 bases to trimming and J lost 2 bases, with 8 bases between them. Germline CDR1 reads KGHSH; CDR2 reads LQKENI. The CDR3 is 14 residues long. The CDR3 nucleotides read TGTGCCAGCTCACCCATGGGGGGCAATCAGCCCCAGCATTTT. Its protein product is CASSPMGGNQPQHF.

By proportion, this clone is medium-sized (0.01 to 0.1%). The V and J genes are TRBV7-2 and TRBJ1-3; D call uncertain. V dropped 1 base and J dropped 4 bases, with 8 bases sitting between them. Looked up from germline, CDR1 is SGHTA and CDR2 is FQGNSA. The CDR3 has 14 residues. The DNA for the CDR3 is TGTGCCAGCAGCTTAGACTTCAGAGGAAACACCATATATTTT. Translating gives CASSLDFRGNTIYF.